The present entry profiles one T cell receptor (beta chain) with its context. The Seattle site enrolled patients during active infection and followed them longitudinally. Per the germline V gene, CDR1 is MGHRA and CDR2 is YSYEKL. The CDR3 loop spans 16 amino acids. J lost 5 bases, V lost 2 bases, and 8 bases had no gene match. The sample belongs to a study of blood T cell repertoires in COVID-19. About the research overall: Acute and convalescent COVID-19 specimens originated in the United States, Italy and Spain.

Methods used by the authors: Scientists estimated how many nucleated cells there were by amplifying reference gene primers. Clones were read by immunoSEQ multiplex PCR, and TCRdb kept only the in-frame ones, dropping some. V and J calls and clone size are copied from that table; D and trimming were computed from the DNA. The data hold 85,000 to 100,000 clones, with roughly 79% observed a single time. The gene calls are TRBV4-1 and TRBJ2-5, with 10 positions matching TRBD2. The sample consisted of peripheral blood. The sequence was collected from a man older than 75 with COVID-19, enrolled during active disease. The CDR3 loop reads CASSQRRAGGRETQYF. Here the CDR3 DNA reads TGCGCCAGCAGCCAACGCAGAGCGGGGGGGCGGGAGACCCAGTACTTC.